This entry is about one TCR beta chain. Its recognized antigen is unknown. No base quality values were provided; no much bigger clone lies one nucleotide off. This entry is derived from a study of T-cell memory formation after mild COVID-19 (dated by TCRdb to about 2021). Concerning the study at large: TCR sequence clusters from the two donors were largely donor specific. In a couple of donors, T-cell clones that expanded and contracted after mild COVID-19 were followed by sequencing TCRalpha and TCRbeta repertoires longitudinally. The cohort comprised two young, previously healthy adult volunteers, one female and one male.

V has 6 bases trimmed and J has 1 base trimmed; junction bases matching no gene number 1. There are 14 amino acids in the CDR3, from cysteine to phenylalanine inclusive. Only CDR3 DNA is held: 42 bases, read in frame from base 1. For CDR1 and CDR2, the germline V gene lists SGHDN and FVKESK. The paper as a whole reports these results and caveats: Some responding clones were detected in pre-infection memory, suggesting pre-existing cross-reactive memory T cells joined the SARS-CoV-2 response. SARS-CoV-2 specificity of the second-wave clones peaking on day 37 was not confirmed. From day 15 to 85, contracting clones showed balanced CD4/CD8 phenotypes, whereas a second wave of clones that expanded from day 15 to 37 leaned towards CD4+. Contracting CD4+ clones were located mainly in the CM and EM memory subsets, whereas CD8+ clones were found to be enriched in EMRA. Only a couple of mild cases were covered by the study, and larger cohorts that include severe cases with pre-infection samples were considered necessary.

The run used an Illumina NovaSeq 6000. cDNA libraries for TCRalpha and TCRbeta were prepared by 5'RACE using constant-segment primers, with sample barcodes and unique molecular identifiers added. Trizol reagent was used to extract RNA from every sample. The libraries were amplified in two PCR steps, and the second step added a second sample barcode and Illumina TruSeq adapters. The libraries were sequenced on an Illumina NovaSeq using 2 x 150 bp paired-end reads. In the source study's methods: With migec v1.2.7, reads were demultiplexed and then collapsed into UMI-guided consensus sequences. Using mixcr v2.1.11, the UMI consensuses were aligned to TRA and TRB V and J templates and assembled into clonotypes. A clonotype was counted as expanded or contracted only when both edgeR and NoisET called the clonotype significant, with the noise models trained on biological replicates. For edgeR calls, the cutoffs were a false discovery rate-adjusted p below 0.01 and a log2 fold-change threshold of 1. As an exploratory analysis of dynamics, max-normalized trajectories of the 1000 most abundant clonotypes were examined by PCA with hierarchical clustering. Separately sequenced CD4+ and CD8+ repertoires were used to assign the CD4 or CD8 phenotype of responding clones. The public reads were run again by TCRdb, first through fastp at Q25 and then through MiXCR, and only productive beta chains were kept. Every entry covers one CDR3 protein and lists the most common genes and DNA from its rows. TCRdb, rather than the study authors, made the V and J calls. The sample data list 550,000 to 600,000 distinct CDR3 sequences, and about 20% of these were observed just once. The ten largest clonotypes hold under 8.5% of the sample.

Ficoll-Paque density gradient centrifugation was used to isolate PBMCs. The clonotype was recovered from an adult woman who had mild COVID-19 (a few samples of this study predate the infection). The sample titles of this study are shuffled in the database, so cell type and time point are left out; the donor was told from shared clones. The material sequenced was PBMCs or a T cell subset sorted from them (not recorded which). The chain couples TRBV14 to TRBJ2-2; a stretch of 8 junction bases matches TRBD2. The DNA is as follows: TGTGCCAGCAGAGCGGGGGTGAACACCGGGGAGCTGTTTTTT. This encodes CASRAGVNTGELFF.